This T cell receptor (beta chain) was captured in a study of identical twins. This clonotype has more than one count but fewer than ten. Its antigen remains unknown. Only healthy Caucasians were included as donors. Germline trimming cut 5 bases from V and 4 bases from J; bases unmatched to any gene: 15. From germline, CDR1 is SGHAT and CDR2 FQNNGV. This CDR3 is 17 amino acids long. TCRdb reprocessed the 5' RACE reads via MiXCR and lists one record per CDR3 protein. The sample carries 400,000 to 500,000 distinct CDR3 sequences, 13% to 15% recorded once. Study outcomes and limitations: Out-of-frame alpha sequences shared by twins were enriched for low generation probability.

The sample was also linked to a second study, of yellow fever vaccine responses in identical twins.

The chain carries TRBV11-2 and TRBJ2-3, with 7 bases lining up with TRBD1. The source of this sequence is a woman in her late teens or twenties in good health. Sequenced: CD4+ T cells sorted from blood. The CDR3 region is CASSPRTGPSLPDTQYF. In DNA, the CDR3 is TGTGCCAGCAGCCCCAGGACAGGACCTTCTCTGCCAGATACGCAGTATTTT.